This T cell receptor (beta chain) was profiled in a study of T-cell reconstitution after alpha-beta-depleted transplantation in children. Unique molecular identifiers were built into the TCRbeta library. TCRdb reanalysed the PCR reads using MiXCR and keeps one entry per CDR3 protein. Among about 230,000 distinct CDR3 sequences listed, around 13% were seen once. This clonotype was seen repeatedly, ten times or more. The input for sequencing was PBMCs from the stem cell graft donor, taken from the stem cell graft. The clonotype originates from a human donor who donated a stem cell graft to a child with acute lymphoblastic leukemia.

The CDR3 DNA is TGTGCCAGCCTGACAGGGATCGATGAGCAGTTCTTC. This encodes CASLTGIDEQFF. V is TRBV2 and J is TRBJ2-1, with 7 bases fitting TRBD1. Germline CDR1 reads SNHLY; CDR2 reads FYNNEI. The CDR3 is 12 amino acids. V was pared by 8 bases and J by 8 bases, with 6 bases of the junction left unmatched.